Listed below are T cell receptor beta chains from one sample, sequenced in a study of cytomegalovirus exposure and HLA in healthy donors. Clones were read by immunoSEQ multiplex PCR, and TCRdb kept only the in-frame ones, dropping some. The sample lists 120,000 to 150,000 clones, about two thirds occurring once. The sample taken for sequencing was PBMCs. The source of these receptors is a man aged 55 to 69 in good health and CMV-seronegative. CDR3s include the opening cysteine and the closing phenylalanine or tryptophan. The order of the fields is D gene, clone size, V gene, J gene, CDR3 DNA, CDR3 protein. D genes are given only for firm matches. The listing skips clone size in some rows; elsewhere it reads once, few, many or a size class.

D gene: .; clone size: .; V gene: TRBV2; J gene: TRBJ2-3; CDR3 DNA: TGTGCCAGCAGTACTCTCACAGATACGCAGTATTTT; CDR3 protein: CASSTLTDTQYF
D gene: TRBD1; clone size: .; V gene: TRBV2; J gene: TRBJ1-1; CDR3 DNA: TGTGCCACCCACCCCAGGGGGATGAACACTGAAGCTTTCTTT; CDR3 protein: CATHPRGMNTEAFF
D gene: .; clone size: .; V gene: TRBV5-1; J gene: TRBJ1-2; CDR3 DNA: TGCGCCAGCAGCACCACAGTACTCGGTGGCTACACCTTC; CDR3 protein: CASSTTVLGGYTF
D gene: TRBD1; clone size: few; V gene: TRBV5-4; J gene: TRBJ2-7; CDR3 DNA: TGTGCCAGCAGCGGATGGACAGGGGGAAACGAGCAGTACTTC; CDR3 protein: CASSGWTGGNEQYF
D gene: .; clone size: .; V gene: TRBV7-2; J gene: TRBJ2-5; CDR3 DNA: TGTGCCAGCAGCTTAGTTGCCAGGGGCCTGGGAGGGGAGACCCAGTACTTC; CDR3 protein: CASSLVARGLGGETQYF
D gene: .; clone size: .; V gene: TRBV7-9; J gene: TRBJ1-1; CDR3 DNA: TGTGCCAGCAGTTATACCGGGGGGGGGAACACTGAAGCTTTCTTT; CDR3 protein: CASSYTGGGNTEAFF
D gene: .; clone size: .; V gene: TRBV5-6; J gene: TRBJ1-2; CDR3 DNA: TGTGCCAGCAGCTTGCAACAGGCCTATGGCTACACCTTC; CDR3 protein: CASSLQQAYGYTF
D gene: .; clone size: .; V gene: TRBV29-1; J gene: TRBJ1-2; CDR3 DNA: TGCAGCGTTGGTCCTATCGGGGGGGCAGGGGGCTACACCTTC; CDR3 protein: CSVGPIGGAGGYTF
D gene: TRBD1; clone size: .; V gene: TRBV19; J gene: TRBJ2-7; CDR3 DNA: TGTGCCAGTTCCGCAGGGGGCCACTACGAGCAGTACTTC; CDR3 protein: CASSAGGHYEQYF
D gene: .; clone size: .; V gene: TRBV7-9; J gene: TRBJ2-7; CDR3 DNA: TGTGCCAGCAGGTTTCGACTAGTCTCCTACGAGCAGTACTTC; CDR3 protein: CASRFRLVSYEQYF
D gene: .; clone size: .; V gene: TRBV5-1; J gene: TRBJ1-6; CDR3 DNA: TGCGCCAGCAGCTTAGACTCAGGGGATTCACCCCTCCACTTT; CDR3 protein: CASSLDSGDSPLHF
D gene: .; clone size: .; V gene: TRBV28; J gene: TRBJ1-1; CDR3 DNA: TGTGCCAGCAGTTCACCAGGGCTCACTGAAGCTTTCTTT; CDR3 protein: CASSSPGLTEAFF
D gene: TRBD1; clone size: few; V gene: TRBV7-2; J gene: TRBJ1-3; CDR3 DNA: TGTGCCAGCAGTAGGGACAGCTCTGGAAACACCATATATTTT; CDR3 protein: CASSRDSSGNTIYF
D gene: TRBD1; clone size: once; V gene: TRBV6-1; J gene: TRBJ1-2; CDR3 DNA: TGTGCCAGCAGTGGGAGGTTGGGGCAGGGGGCTGGTGGCTACACCTTC; CDR3 protein: CASSGRLGQGAGGYTF
D gene: .; clone size: .; V gene: TRBV4-3; J gene: TRBJ1-4; CDR3 DNA: TGCGCCAGCAGCCAAGGGGGCAGGGGTGGGGAAAAACTGTTTTTT; CDR3 protein: CASSQGGRGGEKLFF
D gene: TRBD1; clone size: .; V gene: TRBV30; J gene: TRBJ1-1; CDR3 DNA: TGTGCCTGGACCTTGGGACAGGTAGGGAACACTGAAGCTTTCTTT; CDR3 protein: CAWTLGQVGNTEAFF
D gene: .; clone size: .; V gene: TRBV27; J gene: TRBJ1-1; CDR3 DNA: TGTGCCAGCAGTTTAGACTTCGGGGGGCAGGGCACTGAAGCTTTCTTT; CDR3 protein: CASSLDFGGQGTEAFF
D gene: .; clone size: few; V gene: TRBV5-1; J gene: TRBJ1-1; CDR3 DNA: TGCGCCAGCAGCCGCCTGGGGGGGAACACTGAAGCTTTCTTT; CDR3 protein: CASSRLGGNTEAFF
D gene: TRBD2; clone size: .; V gene: TRBV9; J gene: TRBJ2-2; CDR3 DNA: TGTGCCAGCAGCGTAGTTCCAGCGGGAGGCACCGGGGAGCTGTTTTTT; CDR3 protein: CASSVVPAGGTGELFF
D gene: TRBD1; clone size: .; V gene: TRBV7-8; J gene: TRBJ2-3; CDR3 DNA: TGTGCCAGCTCCCCTCGCAGGGGGACAGATACGCAGTATTTT; CDR3 protein: CASSPRRGTDTQYF
D gene: .; clone size: .; V gene: TRBV7-9; J gene: TRBJ2-5; CDR3 DNA: TGTGCCAGCAGCTTAGGGTTGGACAGACGGCGACAAGAGACCCAGTACTTC; CDR3 protein: CASSLGLDRRRQETQYF
D gene: .; clone size: .; V gene: TRBV29-1; J gene: TRBJ2-5; CDR3 DNA: TGCAGCGTTGAAGGTCTAGGCAGGGGAAGAGAGACCCAGTACTTC; CDR3 protein: CSVEGLGRGRETQYF
D gene: TRBD2; clone size: .; V gene: TRBV7-6; J gene: TRBJ2-2; CDR3 DNA: TGTGCCAGCAGCTTACCCGGACTAGCGGGAGAGAACACCGGGGAGCTGTTTTTT; CDR3 protein: CASSLPGLAGENTGELFF
D gene: TRBD2; clone size: few; V gene: TRBV6-5; J gene: TRBJ2-7; CDR3 DNA: TGTGCCAGCAGTTACGATAGCGGGTACTCCTACGAGCAGTACTTC; CDR3 protein: CASSYDSGYSYEQYF
D gene: .; clone size: .; V gene: TRBV6-6; J gene: TRBJ1-1; CDR3 DNA: TGTGCCAGCAGTTACTCGGCAGATATGAACACTGAAGCTTTCTTT; CDR3 protein: CASSYSADMNTEAFF
D gene: TRBD1; clone size: .; V gene: TRBV18; J gene: TRBJ2-7; CDR3 DNA: TGTGCCAGCTCACCATTGGGTTCAGGGGGCTCCTTACAGTACGAGCAGTACTTC; CDR3 protein: CASSPLGSGGSLQYEQYF
D gene: TRBD1; clone size: .; V gene: TRBV10-3; J gene: TRBJ1-1; CDR3 DNA: TGTGCCATCAGTGGGAACAGGGGCGAGAACACTGAAGCTTTCTTT; CDR3 protein: CAISGNRGENTEAFF
D gene: .; clone size: .; V gene: TRBV5-1; J gene: TRBJ1-4; CDR3 DNA: TGCGCCAGCAGCTTTTTGGGCCCCGAAGACGAAAAACTGTTTTTT; CDR3 protein: CASSFLGPEDEKLFF
D gene: TRBD1; clone size: .; V gene: TRBV5-4; J gene: TRBJ1-1; CDR3 DNA: TGTGCCAGCACCCTACAGGGGAGAACTGAAGCTTTCTTT; CDR3 protein: CASTLQGRTEAFF
D gene: .; clone size: .; V gene: TRBV15; J gene: TRBJ1-5; CDR3 DNA: TGTGCCACCAGCAGAGATCGACAGGTAAATCAGCCCCAGCATTTT; CDR3 protein: CATSRDRQVNQPQHF
D gene: .; clone size: few; V gene: TRBV27; J gene: TRBJ2-7; CDR3 DNA: TGTGCCAGCAGTTTGTACGGTCCCTACGAGCAGTACTTC; CDR3 protein: CASSLYGPYEQYF
D gene: .; clone size: .; V gene: TRBV7-9; J gene: TRBJ2-5; CDR3 DNA: TGTGCCAGCAGCTTCCAGGGGGGACAAGAGACCCAGTACTTC; CDR3 protein: CASSFQGGQETQYF
D gene: TRBD2; clone size: .; V gene: TRBV5-4; J gene: TRBJ2-7; CDR3 DNA: TGTGCCAGCAGCTTGGGAGCGGGAGGCCCCTACGAGCAGTACTTC; CDR3 protein: CASSLGAGGPYEQYF
D gene: .; clone size: few; V gene: TRBV5-1; J gene: TRBJ1-4; CDR3 DNA: TGCGCCAGCAGCGCTGACAGGTCCGCTAATGAAAAACTGTTTTTT; CDR3 protein: CASSADRSANEKLFF
D gene: TRBD1; clone size: .; V gene: TRBV5-4; J gene: TRBJ2-1; CDR3 DNA: TGTGCCAGCAGCTTTCCCGACAGGGGGGGTGAGCAGTTCTTC; CDR3 protein: CASSFPDRGGEQFF
D gene: .; clone size: .; V gene: TRBV7-2; J gene: TRBJ2-1; CDR3 DNA: TGTGCCAGCAGCAAGCGACAGGATTGGTCCTACAATGAGCAGTTCTTC; CDR3 protein: CASSKRQDWSYNEQFF
D gene: TRBD2; clone size: few; V gene: TRBV2; J gene: TRBJ2-2; CDR3 DNA: TGTGCCAGCAGTGGGACGGGAGGGCCGGGGACCGGGGAGCTGTTTTTT; CDR3 protein: CASSGTGGPGTGELFF
D gene: .; clone size: few; V gene: TRBV29-1; J gene: TRBJ2-3; CDR3 DNA: TGCAGCGTTGGGGATAAGCGGAGCACAGATACGCAGTATTTT; CDR3 protein: CSVGDKRSTDTQYF
D gene: .; clone size: .; V gene: TRBV28; J gene: TRBJ2-7; CDR3 DNA: TGTGCCAGCAGTCCCGATCTAGCGTACTCCTACGAGCAGTACTTC; CDR3 protein: CASSPDLAYSYEQYF
D gene: TRBD1; clone size: .; V gene: TRBV7-2; J gene: TRBJ2-7; CDR3 DNA: TGTGCCAGCAGCTTGGGGGGACAGGGCGGCCACGAGCAGTACTTC; CDR3 protein: CASSLGGQGGHEQYF
D gene: .; clone size: .; V gene: TRBV7-3; J gene: TRBJ2-7; CDR3 DNA: TGTGCCAGCAGCTTAGGGGCCGAGAACGAGCAGTACTTC; CDR3 protein: CASSLGAENEQYF
D gene: TRBD2; clone size: .; V gene: TRBV9; J gene: TRBJ2-3; CDR3 DNA: TGTGCCAGCAGCGTCTCTAGCGGGAGGTTAGATACGCAGTATTTT; CDR3 protein: CASSVSSGRLDTQYF
D gene: TRBD2; clone size: .; V gene: TRBV15; J gene: TRBJ2-5; CDR3 DNA: TGTGCCACCAGGACCACTAGCGGGAGGGCCGCAGATGGGGAGACCCAGTACTTC; CDR3 protein: CATRTTSGRAADGETQYF
D gene: .; clone size: .; V gene: TRBV2; J gene: TRBJ1-6; CDR3 DNA: TGTGCCAGCGGACAGACCTATAATTCACCCCTCCACTTT; CDR3 protein: CASGQTYNSPLHF
D gene: .; clone size: .; V gene: TRBV5-1; J gene: TRBJ1-4; CDR3 DNA: TGCGCCAGCAGCTTGGCCGACAGTCGAGGCGAAAAACTGTTTTTT; CDR3 protein: CASSLADSRGEKLFF
D gene: TRBD2; clone size: .; V gene: TRBV30; J gene: TRBJ2-2; CDR3 DNA: TGTGCCTGGATGCGGGAGACGGGCGGGGAGCTGTTTTTT; CDR3 protein: CAWMRETGGELFF
D gene: TRBD1; clone size: .; V gene: TRBV30; J gene: TRBJ1-4; CDR3 DNA: TGTGCCTGGCAGGGGGCAGGTGAAAAACTGTTTTTT; CDR3 protein: CAWQGAGEKLFF
D gene: .; clone size: .; V gene: TRBV6-5; J gene: TRBJ1-5; CDR3 DNA: TGTGCCAGCAGTTCCTCGACAGGCTCGGGGCAGCCCCAGCATTTT; CDR3 protein: CASSSSTGSGQPQHF
D gene: .; clone size: .; V gene: TRBV2; J gene: TRBJ1-4; CDR3 DNA: TGTGCCAGCAGAGCCAGGCATGGAAATGAAAAACTGTTTTTT; CDR3 protein: CASRARHGNEKLFF
D gene: TRBD1; clone size: .; V gene: TRBV4-1; J gene: TRBJ1-1; CDR3 DNA: TGCGCCAGCAGACGACAGGGGATCACTGAAGCTTTCTTT; CDR3 protein: CASRRQGITEAFF
D gene: .; clone size: .; V gene: TRBV28; J gene: TRBJ1-5; CDR3 DNA: TGTGCCAGCAGTTTAGGCAGGGTGGATGGAAATCAGCCCCAGCATTTT; CDR3 protein: CASSLGRVDGNQPQHF
D gene: TRBD2; clone size: few; V gene: TRBV9; J gene: TRBJ2-3; CDR3 DNA: TGTGCCAGCAGCGTACAAGCTAGCGGGAACCCAGATACGCAGTATTTT; CDR3 protein: CASSVQASGNPDTQYF
D gene: .; clone size: .; V gene: TRBV5-1; J gene: TRBJ2-5; CDR3 DNA: TGCGCCAGCAGCTTGTACCCGGACCGCCCCGGACAACAAGAGACCCAGTACTTC; CDR3 protein: CASSLYPDRPGQQETQYF
D gene: .; clone size: .; V gene: TRBV4-2; J gene: TRBJ2-1; CDR3 DNA: TGTGCCAGCAGCCGCACTAGGTTGGGCTACAATGAGCAGTTCTTC; CDR3 protein: CASSRTRLGYNEQFF